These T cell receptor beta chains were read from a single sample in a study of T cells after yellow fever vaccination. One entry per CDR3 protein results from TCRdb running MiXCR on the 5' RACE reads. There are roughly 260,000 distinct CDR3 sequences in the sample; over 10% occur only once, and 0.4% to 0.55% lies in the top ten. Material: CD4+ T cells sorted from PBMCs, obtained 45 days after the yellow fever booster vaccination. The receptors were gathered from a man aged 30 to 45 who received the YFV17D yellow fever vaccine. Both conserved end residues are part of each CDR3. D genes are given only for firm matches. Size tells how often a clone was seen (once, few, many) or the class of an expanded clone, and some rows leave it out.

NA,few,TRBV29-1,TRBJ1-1,CSVSDTPAEAFF,TGCAGCGTTTCTGACACTCCAGCAGAAGCTTTCTTT
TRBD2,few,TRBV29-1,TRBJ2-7,CSVTSGLNEQYF,TGCAGCGTAACTAGCGGACTCAACGAGCAGTACTTC
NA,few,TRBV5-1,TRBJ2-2,CASSYVGDTGELFF,TGCGCCAGCAGCTACGTCGGGGACACCGGGGAGCTGTTTTTT
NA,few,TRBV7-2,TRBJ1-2,CASSLEGANYGYTF,TGTGCCAGCAGCTTAGAGGGAGCTAACTATGGCTACACCTTC
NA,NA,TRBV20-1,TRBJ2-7,CSARRYDRGEQYF,TGCAGTGCTAGACGGTACGACCGGGGCGAGCAGTACTTC
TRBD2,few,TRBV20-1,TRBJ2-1,CSAERASGNLNEQFF,TGCAGTGCCGAAAGGGCCAGCGGGAACTTAAATGAGCAGTTCTTC
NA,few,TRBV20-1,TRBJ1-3,CSAPGDTPGNTIYF,TGCAGTGCCCCTGGGGACACCCCCGGAAACACCATATATTTT
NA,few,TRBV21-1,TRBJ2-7,CASPENRTAYEQYF,TGTGCCAGCCCTGAAAACAGGACGGCCTACGAGCAGTACTTC
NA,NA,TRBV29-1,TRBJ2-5,CSVRAYQETQYF,TGCAGCGTTAGGGCTTACCAAGAGACCCAGTACTTC
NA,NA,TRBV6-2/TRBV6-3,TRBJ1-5,CSSSYRQTHSNQPQHF,TGTTCCAGCAGTTACCGGCAGACCCATAGCAATCAGCCCCAGCATTTT
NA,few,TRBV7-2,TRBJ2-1,CASSLVASNMGDEQFF,TGTGCCAGCAGCTTAGTGGCGTCCAACATGGGCGATGAGCAGTTCTTC
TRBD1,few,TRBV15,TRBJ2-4,CATSRAQGLAKNIQYF,TGTGCCACCAGCAGAGCACAGGGGCTAGCCAAAAACATTCAGTACTTC
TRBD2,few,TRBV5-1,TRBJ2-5,CASSLESGRARETQYF,TGCGCCAGCAGCTTGGAGAGCGGGAGGGCCCGAGAGACCCAGTACTTC
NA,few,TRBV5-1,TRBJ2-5,CASSLDLGAAGAQETQYF,TGCGCCAGCAGCTTGGACTTGGGGGCCGCAGGGGCCCAAGAGACCCAGTACTTC
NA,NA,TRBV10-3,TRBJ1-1,CAISEEAGREAFF,TGTGCCATCAGTGAGGAGGCAGGACGTGAAGCTTTCTTT
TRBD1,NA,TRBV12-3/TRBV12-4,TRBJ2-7,CASSFEGAPPGEQYF,TGTGCCAGCAGTTTTGAGGGGGCGCCCCCGGGTGAGCAGTACTTC
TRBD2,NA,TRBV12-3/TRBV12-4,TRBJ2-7,CASSLVAGDAEQYF,TGTGCCAGCAGTTTAGTAGCGGGAGATGCCGAGCAGTACTTC
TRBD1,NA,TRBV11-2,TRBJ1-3,CASSNGQGAVDTIYF,TGTGCCAGCAGCAACGGACAGGGGGCTGTGGACACCATATATTTT
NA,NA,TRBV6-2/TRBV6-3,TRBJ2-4,CASSNGGSLAKNIQNF,TGTGCCAGCAGCAACGGCGGCAGTCTAGCCAAAAACATTCAGAACTTC
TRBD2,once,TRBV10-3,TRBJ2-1,CAITRSGRGGEQFF,TGTGCCATCACCCGAAGCGGGAGGGGTGGCGAGCAGTTCTTC
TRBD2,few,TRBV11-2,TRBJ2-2,CASSLVASGNLYTGELFF,TGTGCCAGCAGCTTAGTGGCTAGCGGGAATCTTTACACCGGGGAGCTGTTTTTT
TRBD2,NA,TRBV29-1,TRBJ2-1,CSARAGGVYEQFF,TGCAGCGCACGAGCGGGAGGGGTGTATGAGCAGTTCTTC
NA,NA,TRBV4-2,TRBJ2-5,CASSQDRDQGETQYF,TGTGCCAGCAGCCAAGATCGGGATCAAGGGGAGACCCAGTACTTC
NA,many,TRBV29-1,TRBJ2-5,CSVTMGWMETQYF,TGCAGCGTTACCATGGGGTGGATGGAGACCCAGTACTTC
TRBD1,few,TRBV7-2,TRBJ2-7,CASSLAGQSFSYEQYF,TGTGCCAGCAGCTTAGCGGGACAGAGCTTCTCCTACGAGCAGTACTTC
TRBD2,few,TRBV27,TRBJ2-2,CASSLLADQNTGELFF,TGTGCCAGCAGTTTGCTAGCGGATCAGAACACCGGGGAGCTGTTTTTT
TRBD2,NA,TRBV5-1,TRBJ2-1,CASSPLGSGGNNEQFF,TGCGCCAGCAGTCCTTTGGGGAGCGGGGGAAACAATGAGCAGTTCTTC
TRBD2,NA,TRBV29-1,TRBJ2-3,CSVRAGGPTDTQYF,TGCAGCGTAAGAGCGGGAGGGCCCACAGATACGCAGTATTTT
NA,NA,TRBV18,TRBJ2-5,CASSPFAAAAGLQETQYF,TGTGCCAGCTCACCATTTGCCGCGGCAGCTGGACTTCAAGAGACCCAGTACTTC
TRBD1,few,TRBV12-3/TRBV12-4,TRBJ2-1,CASSLTGFGFNEQFF,TGTGCCAGCAGCTTGACAGGGTTCGGCTTCAATGAGCAGTTCTTC
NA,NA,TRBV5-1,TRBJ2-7,CASSFSLTEPLSYEQYF,TGCGCCAGCAGCTTTTCCCTGACGGAACCTCTTTCCTACGAGCAGTACTTC
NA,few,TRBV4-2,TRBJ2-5,CASSPGSLRETQYF,TGTGCCAGCAGCCCCGGGAGCCTCAGGGAGACCCAGTACTTC
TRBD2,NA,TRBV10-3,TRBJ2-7,CAISESLAGATRSYEQYF,TGTGCCATCAGTGAGTCTCTAGCGGGAGCAACAAGGTCCTACGAGCAGTACTTC
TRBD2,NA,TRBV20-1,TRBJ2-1,CSARRSGASPYNEQFF,TGCAGTGCTAGACGTAGCGGGGCTTCTCCTTACAATGAGCAGTTCTTC
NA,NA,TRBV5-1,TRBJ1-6,CASSQTGTADSPLHF,TGCGCCAGCAGCCAAACCGGGACCGCGGATTCACCCCTCCACTTT
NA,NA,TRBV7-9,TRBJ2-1,CASSSIGSRNEQFF,TGTGCCAGCAGCTCTATCGGGTCGAGGAATGAGCAGTTCTTC
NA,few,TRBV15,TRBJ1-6,CATSRDLNSPLHF,TGTGCCACCAGCAGAGACCTGAATTCACCCCTCCACTTT
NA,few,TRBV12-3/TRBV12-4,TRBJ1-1,CASSENRALNTEAFF,TGTGCCAGCAGTGAAAACAGGGCACTGAACACTGAAGCTTTCTTT
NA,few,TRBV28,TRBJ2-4,CASSPRVGNIQYF,TGTGCCAGCAGTCCCAGGGTGGGAAACATTCAGTACTTC
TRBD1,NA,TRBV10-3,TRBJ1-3,CAISDPQGQGVIPGNTIYF,TGTGCCATCAGTGATCCTCAAGGACAGGGAGTTATACCTGGAAACACCATATATTTT
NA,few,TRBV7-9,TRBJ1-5,CASRKTLTGLLVGPQHF,TGTGCCAGCAGAAAGACCCTTACAGGTCTCCTAGTAGGGCCCCAGCATTTT
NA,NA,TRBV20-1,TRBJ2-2,CSARERNFGELFF,TGCAGTGCTAGAGAGCGGAATTTCGGGGAGCTGTTTTTT
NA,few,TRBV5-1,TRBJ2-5,CASSLDLTQETQYF,TGCGCCAGCAGCTTGGACCTTACCCAAGAGACCCAGTACTTC
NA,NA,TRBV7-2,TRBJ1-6,CASSFGGMNSPLHF,TGTGCCAGCAGCTTCGGGGGGATGAATTCACCCCTCCACTTT
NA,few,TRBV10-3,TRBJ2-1,CAISVTPDWPSGDEQFF,TGTGCCATCAGTGTAACCCCTGACTGGCCCTCTGGGGATGAGCAGTTCTTC
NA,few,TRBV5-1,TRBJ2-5,CASSATGTGTETQYF,TGCGCCAGCAGCGCAACCGGGACTGGGACGGAGACCCAGTACTTC
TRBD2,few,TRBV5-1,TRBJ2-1,CASSGGLAGPYNEQFF,TGCGCCAGCAGCGGCGGACTAGCGGGACCCTACAATGAGCAGTTCTTC
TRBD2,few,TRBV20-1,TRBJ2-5,CSAGGLAGVSQYF,TGCAGTGCTGGGGGACTAGCGGGAGTGTCCCAGTACTTC
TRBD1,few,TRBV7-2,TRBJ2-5,CASSLTPGQGEETQYF,TGTGCCAGCAGCTTAACTCCGGGACAGGGGGAAGAGACCCAGTACTTC
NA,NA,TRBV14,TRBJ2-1,CASSQGQRSYNEQFF,TGTGCCAGCAGCCAAGGACAGAGATCCTACAATGAGCAGTTCTTC
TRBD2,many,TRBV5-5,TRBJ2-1,CASSGTSGYYNEQFF,TGTGCCAGCAGCGGGACTAGCGGATACTACAATGAGCAGTTCTTC
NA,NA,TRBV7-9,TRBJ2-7,CASSPRTESYEQYF,TGTGCCAGCAGCCCACGGACAGAATCCTACGAGCAGTACTTC
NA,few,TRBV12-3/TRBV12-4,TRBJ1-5,CASSPSPRPQHF,TGTGCCAGCAGTCCCTCCCCTCGGCCCCAGCATTTT
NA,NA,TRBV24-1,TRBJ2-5,CATSDGGRPQETQYF,TGTGCCACCAGTGACGGAGGACGGCCCCAAGAGACCCAGTACTTC
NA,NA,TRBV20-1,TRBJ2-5,CSAKGKRAQYF,TGCAGTGCTAAAGGGAAAAGGGCCCAGTACTTC
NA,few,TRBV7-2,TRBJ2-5,CASSLGFSGRTQETQYF,TGTGCCAGCAGCTTAGGATTTTCGGGGCGCACTCAAGAGACCCAGTACTTC
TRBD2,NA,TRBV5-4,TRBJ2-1,CASRMGGLATYNEQFF,TGTGCCAGCCGAATGGGGGGGTTAGCAACCTACAATGAGCAGTTCTTC
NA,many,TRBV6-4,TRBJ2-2,CASSERQNTGELFF,TGTGCCAGCAGTGAAAGACAGAACACCGGGGAGCTGTTTTTT
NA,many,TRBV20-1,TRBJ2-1,CSARDRGTYNEQFF,TGCAGTGCTAGAGATCGAGGGACCTACAATGAGCAGTTCTTC
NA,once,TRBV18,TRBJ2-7,CASSYSSANSYEQYF,TGTGCCAGCTCATATAGCTCGGCAAACTCCTACGAGCAGTACTTC